This T cell receptor (beta chain) was found in a study of patients and donors after allogeneic stem cell transplantation. One entry per CDR3 protein results from TCRdb running MiXCR on the RT-PCR reads. The sample shows 80,000 to 90,000 distinct CDR3 sequences, roughly 52% of them seen only once. This CDR3 is 12 amino acids long. Germline V gives CDR1 DFQATT, CDR2 SNEGSKA (reference sequence). Trimming shortened V by 5 bases and J by 7 bases, and 12 bases separated the two germline ends. This clonotype showed up just a few times. The chain couples TRBV20-1 to TRBJ1-5, with TRBD1 as a possible D gene (6 bases). This sequence originates from a human donor who was either an allogeneic HSCT recipient or a stem cell or donor lymphocyte infusion donor (not recorded which). It is not recorded whose cells these are; they may come from a transplant donor. Sequenced input: blood, either unsorted or a sorted T cell fraction (not recorded which). The CDR3 nucleotides are TGCAGTGCTTGGGGGGCTAGGCAGCCCCAGCATTTT. It encodes CSAWGARQPQHF.